A selection of T cell receptor beta chains follows, all from one sample in a study of naive and memory T cell subsets. TCRdb passed the 5' RACE reads through MiXCR, listing each CDR3 protein once. The sample records around 30,000 distinct CDR3 sequences, roughly a sixth being singletons. The receptor source for this set is a female donor in good health. Each CDR3 is given with its conserved first and last residue. The D gene is left open where the match is weak. Clone size is given for some rows only: seen once, a few or many times, or a class if the clone is expanded.

V	D	length	size	J	DNA	CDR3
TRBV20-1	TRBD2	16	many	TRBJ2-7	TGCAGTGCTAGAGCCAAACTAGCGGGGGGGCGCAACGAGCAGTACTTC	CSARAKLAGGRNEQYF
TRBV29-1	-	11	many	TRBJ2-7	TGCAGCGTTGAAGATCGGGTAGAGCAGTACTTC	CSVEDRVEQYF
TRBV7-2	-	17	few	TRBJ2-4	TGTGCCAGCAGCTTAACAATCCGGCTCGTCGCCAAAAACATTCAGTACTTC	CASSLTIRLVAKNIQYF
TRBV5-1	-	13	few	TRBJ2-3	TGCGCCAGCAGCTTTGGGATTTTAGGTACGCAGTATTTT	CASSFGILGTQYF
TRBV11-2	TRBD2	17	many	TRBJ2-3	TGTGCCAGCAGCGGGAAGACTAGCGGGGGGGCCTTAGATACGCAGTATTTT	CASSGKTSGGALDTQYF
TRBV5-1	TRBD2	15	few	TRBJ2-1	TGCGCCAGCAGCTTGGAGTCTAGCGGGGGCGATGAGCAGTTCTTC	CASSLESSGGDEQFF
TRBV5-1	TRBD1	14	-	TRBJ2-7	TGCGCCAGCAGCTCGTACCAACAGGGGGATGAGCAGTACTTC	CASSSYQQGDEQYF
TRBV7-9	-	11	few	TRBJ2-7	TGTGCCAGCAGCTCCGGCCCCGAGCAGTACTTC	CASSSGPEQYF
TRBV7-9	TRBD1	15	-	TRBJ2-1	TGTGCCAGCAGCCGGACAGGGGACACCTACAATGAGCAGTTCTTC	CASSRTGDTYNEQFF
TRBV6-1	TRBD1	14	many	TRBJ2-3	TGTGCCAGCAGTGGACAGGGGAAATCAGATACGCAGTATTTT	CASSGQGKSDTQYF
TRBV10-3	TRBD2	16	-	TRBJ2-3	TGTGCCATCAGGCCTAGCGGGGGGGCCAGCACAGATACGCAGTATTTT	CAIRPSGGASTDTQYF
TRBV7-3	TRBD1	14	-	TRBJ2-3	TGTGCCAGCAGCTTTTTCGACAGGGGCTCCCCGCAGTATTTT	CASSFFDRGSPQYF
TRBV20-1	-	11	-	TRBJ2-1	TGCAGTGCTACGGTACCCGTCGGGCAGTTCTTC	CSATVPVGQFF
TRBV7-2	-	14	many	TRBJ1-3	TGTGCCAGCAGCTTAGCGCCAGGGGAAAACACCATATATTTT	CASSLAPGENTIYF
TRBV12-3/TRBV12-4	-	16	-	TRBJ1-5	TGTGCCAGCAGTCCACGGACGGCAAATAGCAATCAGCCCCAGCATTTT	CASSPRTANSNQPQHF
TRBV12-3/TRBV12-4	TRBD2	17	few	TRBJ2-7	TGTGCCAGCAGTTTTCGTGCGAGACTAGCGGTCTCCTACGAGCAGTACTTC	CASSFRARLAVSYEQYF
TRBV12-3/TRBV12-4	-	13	-	TRBJ2-5	TGTGCCAGCAGACGACAGATACAAGAGACCCAGTACTTC	CASRRQIQETQYF
TRBV6-6	-	16	few	TRBJ2-6	TGTGCCAGCAGTAACCCGTTGGGGACTGGGGCCAACGTCCTGACTTTC	CASSNPLGTGANVLTF
TRBV25-1	-	11	medium-sized	TRBJ1-2	TGTGCCAGCAGTGCTAACTATGGCTACACCTTC	CASSANYGYTF
TRBV7-9	TRBD1	17	medium-sized	TRBJ2-6	TGTGCCAGCACCCAGCGGGGACAGGGTAATCGGGCCAACGTCCTGACTTTC	CASTQRGQGNRANVLTF
TRBV5-6	TRBD1	15	-	TRBJ2-2	TGTGCCAGCACGAAGGACAGGGGGCAGACCGGGGAGCTGTTTTTT	CASTKDRGQTGELFF
TRBV6-5	TRBD1	15	many	TRBJ1-2	TGTGCCAGCAGTAAAACAGGGACAGCGAACTATGGCTACACCTTC	CASSKTGTANYGYTF
TRBV5-1	-	15	-	TRBJ2-1	TGCGCCAGCAGCTTCTTGCAGGGTGAGAACAATGAGCAGTTCTTC	CASSFLQGENNEQFF
TRBV6-1	TRBD1	15	medium-sized	TRBJ2-6	TGTGCCAGCACCACCAGGGGGTCGGGGGCCAACGTCCTGACTTTC	CASTTRGSGANVLTF
TRBV10-3	-	13	few	TRBJ2-5	TGTGCCACCGGGGGTGAACAGCAAGAGACCCAGTACTTC	CATGGEQQETQYF
TRBV7-2	TRBD2	16	-	TRBJ2-3	TGTGCCAGCAGCCCTCGGACTGGCGGGGGGACAGATACGCAGTATTTT	CASSPRTGGGTDTQYF
TRBV7-2	-	18	few	TRBJ1-6	TGTGCCAGCAGCTCCCGGGGACGGGAGAGCTCCTATAATTCACCCCTCCACTTT	CASSSRGRESSYNSPLHF
TRBV6-5	-	15	few	TRBJ2-3	TGTGCCAGCAGTTACGAGGGGACGGGCACAGATACGCAGTATTTT	CASSYEGTGTDTQYF
TRBV20-1	-	14	few	TRBJ1-2	TGCAGTGCTAGACCCCCCACGCCCCCCTATGGCGACACCTTC	CSARPPTPPYGDTF
TRBV13	-	13	many	TRBJ2-7	TGTGCCAGCAGCTCTCAACTCGGTACCGAGCAGTACTTC	CASSSQLGTEQYF
TRBV29-1	-	13	many	TRBJ1-2	TGCAGCGTTGACGGCGGGTATACCGATGGCTACACCTTC	CSVDGGYTDGYTF
TRBV10-2	-	16	medium-sized	TRBJ1-6	TGCGCCAGCAGTGATACTGGGGGCGCTGGGTTTTCACCCCTCCACTTT	CASSDTGGAGFSPLHF
TRBV4-1	TRBD1	14	many	TRBJ1-2	TGCGCCAGCAGCCAAGTCAGTGGACAGGATGGCTACACCTTC	CASSQVSGQDGYTF
TRBV29-1	-	11	many	TRBJ2-1	TGCAGCGTGGCGGCAGTCGATGAGCAGTTCTTC	CSVAAVDEQFF
TRBV5-1	-	11	-	TRBJ2-1	TGCGCCAGCAGCTCGATGGGTGAGCAGTTCTTC	CASSSMGEQFF
TRBV15	-	16	-	TRBJ2-3	TGTGCCACCAGCAGTTCCGATCAGTCGAGCCCAGATACGCAGTATTTT	CATSSSDQSSPDTQYF
TRBV20-1	TRBD1	12	many	TRBJ1-2	TGCAGTGCTACTACAGGGGGAAGTGGCTACACCTTC	CSATTGGSGYTF
TRBV6-5	-	16	few	TRBJ1-3	TGTGCCAGCAGTTTAGATCAGGGGCCGCGGGGAAACACCATATATTTT	CASSLDQGPRGNTIYF
TRBV5-1	TRBD1	12	few	TRBJ2-7	TGCGCCAGCAGCTGGGACAGCTACGAGCAGTACTTC	CASSWDSYEQYF
TRBV7-2	-	14	few	TRBJ2-3	TGTGCCAGCAGCTTAGTCATGAGCACAGATACGCAGTATTTT	CASSLVMSTDTQYF
TRBV20-1	TRBD1	11	-	TRBJ2-1	TGCAGTGCCGCCACCGGGACAGCCCAGTTCTTC	CSAATGTAQFF
TRBV27	-	14	medium-sized	TRBJ2-2	TGTGCCAGCAGCCGGGACCAACACACCGGGGAGCTGTTTTTT	CASSRDQHTGELFF
TRBV27	TRBD1	14	many	TRBJ2-7	TGTGCCAGCAGTTTTGTACAGGGGGAAGGCGAGCAGTACTTC	CASSFVQGEGEQYF
TRBV6-1	-	13	few	TRBJ2-5	TGTGCCAGCAGTGAACACAGACAAGAGACCCAGTACTTC	CASSEHRQETQYF
TRBV9	TRBD1	16	few	TRBJ2-5	TGTGCCAGCAGTCGAACCGGGACAGGGGGCAAAGAGACCCAGTACTTC	CASSRTGTGGKETQYF
TRBV6-1	TRBD1	15	-	TRBJ2-3	TGTGCCAGCAGTGGGAGGACAGGGCACACAGATACGCAGTATTTT	CASSGRTGHTDTQYF
TRBV4-1	-	15	-	TRBJ2-7	TGCGCCAGCAGCCAAGATCACCCAACCGCCTACGAGCAGTACTTC	CASSQDHPTAYEQYF
TRBV12-3/TRBV12-4	-	15	-	TRBJ1-1	TGTGCCAGCACCCCCGGTGCGGGATGGGACACTGAAGCTTTCTTT	CASTPGAGWDTEAFF
TRBV20-1	TRBD1	11	many	TRBJ2-7	TGCAGTGCTAGCAGGGGGTACGAGCAGTACTTC	CSASRGYEQYF
TRBV25-1	-	14	-	TRBJ1-1	TGTGCCAGCAGTGAATATACAGAGAACACTGAAGCTTTCTTT	CASSEYTENTEAFF
TRBV18	-	14	many	TRBJ1-6	TGTGCCAGCTCAACCGACAGGAAGAATTCACCCCTCCACTTT	CASSTDRKNSPLHF
TRBV6-4	TRBD2	14	-	TRBJ2-3	TGTGCCAGCAGTGAGGCGGGGGGAGGAGATACGCAGTATTTT	CASSEAGGGDTQYF
TRBV5-6	-	14	few	TRBJ1-1	TGTGCCAGCAGCTTGGAGCAGCGGAACACTGAAGCTTTCTTT	CASSLEQRNTEAFF
TRBV18	-	13	-	TRBJ1-1	TGTGCCAGCTCACCACGGACAGAAAGTGAAGCTTTCTTT	CASSPRTESEAFF
TRBV18	TRBD2	17	many	TRBJ2-7	TGTGCCAGCTCACCACCCGGACTAGCGGGGGGGCCGGGCGAGCAGTACTTC	CASSPPGLAGGPGEQYF
TRBV7-9	-	14	-	TRBJ1-1	TGTGCCAGCAGCACACGCCGGGCCGGGACCGAAGCTTTCTTT	CASSTRRAGTEAFF
TRBV6-1	-	16	-	TRBJ2-7	TGTGCCAGCAGTCCTGATCCTCTAGCAGCACTCGACGAGCAGTACTTC	CASSPDPLAALDEQYF
TRBV29-1	-	12	-	TRBJ1-1	TGCAGCGTTGACAGGGGGAACACTGAAGCTTTCTTT	CSVDRGNTEAFF
TRBV5-6	-	13	few	TRBJ1-1	TGTGCCAGCAGCTTGCCCGTGAACACTGAAGCTTTCTTT	CASSLPVNTEAFF
TRBV6-5	TRBD1	14	many	TRBJ1-2	TGTGCCAGCAGTAGACCAGGGGGCAGCTATGGCTACACCTTC	CASSRPGGSYGYTF